This entry describes one TCR beta chain. Its specificity is unknown. Per the study methods: After removing out-of-frame reads, around 2 million distinct TCRbeta sequences remained. The repertoire was sequenced with immunoSEQ multiplex PCR; TCRdb's copy has only in-frame clones and lacks some. That table is the source of V, J and clone size, and D and trimming were worked out from the DNA. Among around 25,000 clones listed, 60% to 80% were seen once. This sample is part of a study of memory CD4+ T cells and cytomegalovirus serostatus. Study overall: Healthy Belgian adult donors included about nine CMV-positive and 24 CMV-negative people. Findings and limits, study-wide: Each of fewer than 80 CMV-associated TCRbeta sequences occurred in one to five individuals. The CMV-associated TCR signature appears largely within the CD4+ memory repertoire.

Germline V gene data show CDR1 as SGHNT and CDR2 as YYREEE (reference sequence). The CDR3 covers 15 residues. Unmatched junction bases numbered 4, after V lost 3 bases and J lost 2 bases. The sort gate was single viable CD3+CD4+CD8-CD45RO+ cells for memory CD4+ T cells. Source material: memory CD4+ T cells from blood. The chain links TRBV5-4 to TRBJ2-7; 11 nucleotides match TRBD2. The TCR originated in an adult in good health and CMV-seronegative. For the CDR3, the DNA is TGTGCCAGCAGCTCGGGACTAGCGGAAACCTACGAGCAGTACTTC. Protein product: CASSSGLAETYEQYF.